A selection of T cell receptor beta chains follows, all from one sample in a study of Graves' ophthalmopathy and Graves' hyperthyroidism. TCRdb used MiXCR to reprocess the multiplex PCR reads, holding one entry per CDR3 protein. The sample carries about 380,000 distinct CDR3 sequences, roughly 15% recorded once. The sequenced sample was peripheral blood. These receptor sequences come from a young woman with stable Graves' hyperthyroidism. Both conserved end residues are trimmed from each CDR3.

v_call: TRBV4-1
j_call: TRBJ1-2
cdr3_aa: ASSQGAVLVDGYT

v_call: TRBV9
j_call: TRBJ1-2
cdr3_aa: ASSAYKDGYT

v_call: TRBV20-1
j_call: TRBJ2-5
cdr3_aa: SASRAGETQY

v_call: TRBV12-3/TRBV12-4
j_call: TRBJ1-2
cdr3_aa: ASSRRGTDYYGYT

v_call: TRBV4-1
j_call: TRBJ2-7
cdr3_aa: ASSQDSGFSSYEQY

v_call: TRBV6-2/TRBV6-3
j_call: TRBJ2-7
cdr3_aa: ASSWTGLAAY

v_call: TRBV6-1
j_call: TRBJ2-5
cdr3_aa: ASRRTGAQETQY

v_call: TRBV20-1
j_call: TRBJ2-2
cdr3_aa: SAQDYRTTGELF

v_call: TRBV7-2
j_call: TRBJ1-1
cdr3_aa: ASSSMGQATSRGNTEAF

v_call: TRBV6-5
j_call: TRBJ1-6
cdr3_aa: ASSYSAGLGDSPLH

v_call: TRBV6-2/TRBV6-3
j_call: TRBJ1-5
cdr3_aa: ASSYSSPSSNQPQH

v_call: TRBV7-3
j_call: TRBJ1-2
cdr3_aa: ASSPSGSGSYGYT

v_call: TRBV10-1
j_call: TRBJ2-2
cdr3_aa: ASRPRAAGELC

v_call: TRBV27
j_call: TRBJ2-5
cdr3_aa: ASSPTSTGFETQY

v_call: TRBV7-2
j_call: TRBJ1-5
cdr3_aa: ASRAESNQPQH

v_call: TRBV6-5
j_call: TRBJ1-6
cdr3_aa: ASSYGGNNSPLH

v_call: TRBV12-5
j_call: TRBJ2-5
cdr3_aa: ASGPPARETQY

v_call: TRBV4-1
j_call: TRBJ1-3
cdr3_aa: ASCQDRGQGNTIY

v_call: TRBV6-5
j_call: TRBJ1-1
cdr3_aa: ASSPPRGGSTEAF

v_call: TRBV2
j_call: TRBJ1-5
cdr3_aa: ASSDEGEGNQPQH

v_call: TRBV29-1
j_call: TRBJ1-2
cdr3_aa: SVESRDGYT

v_call: TRBV24-1
j_call: TRBJ1-5
cdr3_aa: ASSPLDRALNQPQH

v_call: TRBV6-2/TRBV6-3
j_call: TRBJ2-7
cdr3_aa: ASSYLAEYEQY

v_call: TRBV6-5
j_call: TRBJ1-6
cdr3_aa: ASSSTGNNSPLH

v_call: TRBV20-1
j_call: TRBJ1-5
cdr3_aa: SARDRGQPQH

v_call: TRBV7-2
j_call: TRBJ1-2
cdr3_aa: ASSWKQGNYGYT

v_call: TRBV3-1
j_call: TRBJ1-6
cdr3_aa: ASSQGIGQGNSPLH

v_call: TRBV19
j_call: TRBJ1-5
cdr3_aa: ASRGLGQLIRNQPQH

v_call: TRBV2
j_call: TRBJ2-2
cdr3_aa: ASSDAVLVGDLF

v_call: TRBV12-3/TRBV12-4
j_call: TRBJ1-1
cdr3_aa: ASSPGDLNTEAF

v_call: TRBV6-2/TRBV6-3
j_call: TRBJ1-6
cdr3_aa: ASSYGTYSPLH

v_call: TRBV6-5
j_call: TRBJ2-2
cdr3_aa: ASSYPRDTGELF

v_call: TRBV11-2
j_call: TRBJ2-5
cdr3_aa: ASSAAIAGETQY

v_call: TRBV6-5
j_call: TRBJ1-6
cdr3_aa: ASSYHRGGIQYTSPLH

v_call: TRBV20-1
j_call: TRBJ1-1
cdr3_aa: SARDTVNTEAF

v_call: TRBV6-1
j_call: TRBJ1-6
cdr3_aa: ASRDRASNSPLH

v_call: TRBV6-1
j_call: TRBJ2-5
cdr3_aa: ASSPILGRETQY

v_call: TRBV29-1
j_call: TRBJ1-5
cdr3_aa: SPGPWGNQPQH

v_call: TRBV27
j_call: TRBJ1-1
cdr3_aa: ASSLKGRQYLNTEAF

v_call: TRBV5-1
j_call: TRBJ1-2
cdr3_aa: ASSLETVTDYGYT